This T cell receptor beta chain comes out of a study of control samples from healthy donors and cancer patients. The CDR3 is made up of 15 amino acids. J was trimmed by 4 bases and V by 4 bases; bases with no gene match: 4. Germline CDR1 is LGHDT and CDR2 is YNNKEL (reference sequence). Generated by immunoSEQ multiplex PCR, the TCRdb table keeps only in-frame clones and is missing some. The data show roughly 55,000 clones, with around 90% seen just once and around 3.8% held by the top ten. This clone has only one observation. The TCR comes from a man in his fifties or sixties in good health. The sequenced sample consisted of blood. The rearrangement joins TRBV3-1 (or the pseudogene TRBV3-2) to TRBJ2-1; TRBD2 agrees at 10 bases. CDR3 sequence: CASSPQLAGYNEQFF. The CDR3 nucleotides read TGTGCCAGCAGCCCACAACTAGCGGGGTACAATGAGCAGTTCTTC.